This T cell receptor (beta chain) emerged from a study of human T cells and chemical hapten exposure. TCRdb redid the calling of the RACE reads with MiXCR, one entry per CDR3 protein. The sample consists of around 300,000 distinct CDR3 sequences, around 7% of them appearing once. This clonotype was recorded a few times. The CDR3 contains 13 residues. The germline CDR1 and CDR2 sequences are MNHEY and SVGEGT. Time point denoted: patch test 1, 2 weeks after DPC sensitization. Treatment of the sample: therapeutic diphenylcyclopropenone sensitization with weekly scalp DPC. The genes are TRBV6-2 or TRBV6-3 and TRBJ1-5; weak D call: TRBD1 (6 bases). The sample here was whole blood, taken in connection with sensitization to the hapten diphenylcyclopropenone (DPC). This clonotype was obtained from a young woman with alopecia areata. Some clones in this sample may be carry-over from other donors' samples. CDR3 bases: TGTGCTTCTCAAAGGGGGGGCCTCCAGCCCCAGCATTTT. Protein product: CASQRGGLQPQHF.